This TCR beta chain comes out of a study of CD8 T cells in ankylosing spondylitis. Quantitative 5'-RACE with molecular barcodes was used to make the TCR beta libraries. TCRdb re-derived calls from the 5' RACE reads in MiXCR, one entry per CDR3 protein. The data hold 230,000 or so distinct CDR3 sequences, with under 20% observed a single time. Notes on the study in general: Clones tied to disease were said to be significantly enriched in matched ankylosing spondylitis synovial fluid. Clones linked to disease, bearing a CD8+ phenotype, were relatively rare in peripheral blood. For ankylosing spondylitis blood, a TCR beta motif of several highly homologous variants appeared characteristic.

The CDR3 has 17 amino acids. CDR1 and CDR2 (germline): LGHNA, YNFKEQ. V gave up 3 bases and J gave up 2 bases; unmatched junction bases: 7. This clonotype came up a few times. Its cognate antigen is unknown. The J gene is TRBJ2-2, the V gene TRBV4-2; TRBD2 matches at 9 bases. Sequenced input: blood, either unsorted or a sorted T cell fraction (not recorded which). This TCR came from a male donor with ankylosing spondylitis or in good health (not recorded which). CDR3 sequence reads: CASSQAGGPTNTGELFF. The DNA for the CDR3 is TGTGCCAGCAGCCAGGCGGGAGGGCCCACCAACACCGGGGAGCTGTTTTTT.